The TCR beta chain described here comes from a study of T cells in tuberculosis. In the study overall: IGRA-negative adolescents, IGRA-positive adolescents with latent tuberculosis and adults with active tuberculosis formed this South African cohort.

On average approximately 100,000 T cells per donor were immunosequenced. Sequencing used immunoSEQ multiplex PCR; TCRdb keeps in-frame clones, though not all of them. The sample includes under 40,000 clones, 94% of them seen just once. For this clone: Antigen unknown.

The germline gives CDR1 SEHNR, CDR2 FQNEAQ (reference sequence). Trimming shortened V by 8 bases and J by 0 bases, and 11 bases separated the two germline ends. The CDR3 sequence is 13 residues long. Findings of the study overall: Active tuberculosis cases were adults; controls were adolescents. Active tuberculosis TCR-alpha repertoires lay closer to GMM-specific TCRs than IGRA-negative controls, suggesting clonal expansion.

The TCR comes from a donor between 10 and 29 years old with latent tuberculosis or without tuberculosis infection. The sequencing input was PBMCs. This chain connects TRBV7-9 to TRBJ2-7; D is perhaps TRBD2 (6 bases). The CDR3 here is CASHLSGSYEQYF. The CDR3 DNA reads as TGTGCCAGCCACCTTAGCGGCTCCTACGAGCAGTACTTC.